This T cell receptor (beta chain) was sequenced for a study of identical twins. This clonotype was detected ten times or more. From the 5' RACE reads, TCRdb called clonotypes with MiXCR, one entry per CDR3 protein. The sample has over 550,000 distinct CDR3 sequences; around 7.4% are singletons. This sample was shared with a second study, whose subject was yellow fever vaccine responses in identical twins.

Sequencing was carried out using PBMCs. This TCR derives from a woman aged 18-29 years in good health.

The CDR3 bases are TGTGCCAGCAGTAATCGACAGGGGGGCACCGGGGAGCTGTTTTTT. Translation gives CASSNRQGGTGELFF. This chain uses TRBV6-5 with TRBJ2-2, with 9 bases that match TRBD1. Losses at the gene ends were 5 bases for V and 4 bases for J; bases not matched to a gene: 5. The CDR3 is made up of 15 amino acids. The germline gives CDR1 MNHEY, CDR2 SVGAGI.